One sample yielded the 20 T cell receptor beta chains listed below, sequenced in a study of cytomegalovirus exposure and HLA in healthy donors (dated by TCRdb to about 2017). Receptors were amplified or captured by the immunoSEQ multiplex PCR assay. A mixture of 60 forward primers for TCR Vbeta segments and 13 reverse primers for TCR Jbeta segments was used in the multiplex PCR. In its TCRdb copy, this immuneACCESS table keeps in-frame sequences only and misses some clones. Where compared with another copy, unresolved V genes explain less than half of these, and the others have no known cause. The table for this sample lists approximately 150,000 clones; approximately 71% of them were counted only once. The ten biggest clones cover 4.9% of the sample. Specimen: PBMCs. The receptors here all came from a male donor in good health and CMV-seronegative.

This chain's CDR3 is CASSGASNQPQHF. CDR3 DNA: TGTGCCAGCTCAGGGGCCAGCAATCAGCCCCAGCATTTT. The chain has TRBV18 and TRBJ1-5; possible D gene TRBD1, 5 bases. The V gene lost 5 bases and the J gene lost 1 base, with 6 bases spanning the gap. This CDR3 is 13 amino acids long. CDR1 is KGHSH, CDR2 LQKENI, per germline.

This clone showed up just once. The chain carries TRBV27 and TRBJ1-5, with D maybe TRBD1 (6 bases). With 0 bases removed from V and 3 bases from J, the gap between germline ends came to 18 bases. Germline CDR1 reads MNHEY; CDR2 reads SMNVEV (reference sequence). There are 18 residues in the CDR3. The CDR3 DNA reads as TGTGCCAGCAGTTTATCCCGACCCCTGACAGGCCACAATCAGCCCCAGCATTTT. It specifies CASSLSRPLTGHNQPQHF.

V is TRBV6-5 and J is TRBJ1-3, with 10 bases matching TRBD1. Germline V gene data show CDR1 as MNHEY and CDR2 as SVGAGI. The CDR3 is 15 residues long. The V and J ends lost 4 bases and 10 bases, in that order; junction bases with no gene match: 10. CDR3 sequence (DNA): TGTGCCAGCAGTTCACCCGGGACAGGGGAGAGGACCATATATTTT. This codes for CASSSPGTGERTIYF.

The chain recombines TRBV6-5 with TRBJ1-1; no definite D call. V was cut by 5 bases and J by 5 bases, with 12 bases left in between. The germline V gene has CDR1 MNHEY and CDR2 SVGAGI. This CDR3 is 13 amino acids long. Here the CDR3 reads CASSRQGRTEAFF. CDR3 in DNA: TGTGCCAGCAGTAGACAAGGGAGGACTGAAGCTTTCTTT.

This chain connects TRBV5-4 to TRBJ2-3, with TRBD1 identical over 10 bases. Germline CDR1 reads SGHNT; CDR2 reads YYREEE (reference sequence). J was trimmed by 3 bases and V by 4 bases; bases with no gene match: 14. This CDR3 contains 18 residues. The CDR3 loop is CASSPQTSRTGGTDTQYF. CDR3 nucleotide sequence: TGTGCCAGCAGCCCCCAAACCTCCCGGACAGGGGGGACAGATACGCAGTATTTT.

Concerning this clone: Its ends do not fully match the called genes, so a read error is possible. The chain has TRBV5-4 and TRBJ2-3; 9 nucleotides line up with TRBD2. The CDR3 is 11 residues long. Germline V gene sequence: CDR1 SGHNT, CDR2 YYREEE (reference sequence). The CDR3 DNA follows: TGCTCTAGCGGGACTGAAGATACGCAGTATTTT. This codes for CSSGTEDTQYF. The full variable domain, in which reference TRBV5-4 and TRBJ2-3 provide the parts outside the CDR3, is ETGVTQSPTHLIKTRGQQVTLRCSSQSGHNTVSWYQQALGQGPQFIFQYYREEENGRGNFPPRFSGLQFPNYSSELNVNALELDDSALYLCSSGTEDTQYFGPGTRLTVL.

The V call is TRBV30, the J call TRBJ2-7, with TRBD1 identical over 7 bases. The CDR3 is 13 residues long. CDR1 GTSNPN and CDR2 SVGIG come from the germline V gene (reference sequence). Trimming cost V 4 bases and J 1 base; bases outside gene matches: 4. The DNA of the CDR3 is TGTGCCTGGACCATGGACAGGTCCTACGAGCAGTACTTC. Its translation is CAWTMDRSYEQYF.

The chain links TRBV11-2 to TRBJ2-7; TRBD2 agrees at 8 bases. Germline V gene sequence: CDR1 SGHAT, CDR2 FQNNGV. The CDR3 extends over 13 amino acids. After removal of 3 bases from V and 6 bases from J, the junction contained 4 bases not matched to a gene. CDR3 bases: TGTGCCAGCAGCTTGACTAGCGCTAGCGAGCAGTACTTC. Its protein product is CASSLTSASEQYF.

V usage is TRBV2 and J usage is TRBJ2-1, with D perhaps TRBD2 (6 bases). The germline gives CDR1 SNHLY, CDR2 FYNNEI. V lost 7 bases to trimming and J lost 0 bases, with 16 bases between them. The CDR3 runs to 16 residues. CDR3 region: CASNTGTPASYNEQFF. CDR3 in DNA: TGTGCCAGCAACACCGGGACTCCTGCCTCCTACAATGAGCAGTTCTTC.

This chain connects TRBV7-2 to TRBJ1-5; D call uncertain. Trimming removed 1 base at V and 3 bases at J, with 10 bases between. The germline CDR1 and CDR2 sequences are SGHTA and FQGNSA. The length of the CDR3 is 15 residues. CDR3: CASSLGLSVNQPQHF. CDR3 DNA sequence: TGTGCCAGCAGCTTAGGTTTGTCTGTCAATCAGCCCCAGCATTTT.

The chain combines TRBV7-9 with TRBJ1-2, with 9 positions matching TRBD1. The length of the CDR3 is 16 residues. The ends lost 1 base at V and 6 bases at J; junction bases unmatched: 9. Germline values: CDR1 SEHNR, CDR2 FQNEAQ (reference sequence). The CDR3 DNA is TGTGCCAGCAGCTTAGGATCGAGTACAGGGGGCCATGGCTACACCTTC. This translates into CASSLGSSTGGHGYTF. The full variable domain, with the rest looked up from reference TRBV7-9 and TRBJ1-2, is DTGVSQNPRHKITKRGQNVTFRCDPISEHNRLYWYRQTLGQGPEFLTYFQNEAQLEKSRLLSDRFSAERPKGSFSTLEIQRTEQGDSAMYLCASSLGSSTGGHGYTFGSGTRLTVV.

Written as DNA, the CDR3 is TGCGCCAGCAGCCAAGATACTAGGACAGGGGATTCCACAGATACGCAGTATTTT. It is translated as CASSQDTRTGDSTDTQYF. The rearrangement joins TRBV4-3 to TRBJ2-3, with TRBD1 matching 9 bases. Germline CDR1 is LGHNA and CDR2 is YSLEER. CDR3 length equals 18 residues. The J segment lost 2 bases and the V segment lost 0 bases, leaving 9 bases of the junction unmatched.

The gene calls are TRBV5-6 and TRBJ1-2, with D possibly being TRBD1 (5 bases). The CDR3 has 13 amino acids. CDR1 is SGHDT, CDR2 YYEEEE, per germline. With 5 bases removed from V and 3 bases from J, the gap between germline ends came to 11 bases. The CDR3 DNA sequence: TGTGCCAGCAGAGAGACAGCCTACTATGGCTACACCTTC. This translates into CASRETAYYGYTF.

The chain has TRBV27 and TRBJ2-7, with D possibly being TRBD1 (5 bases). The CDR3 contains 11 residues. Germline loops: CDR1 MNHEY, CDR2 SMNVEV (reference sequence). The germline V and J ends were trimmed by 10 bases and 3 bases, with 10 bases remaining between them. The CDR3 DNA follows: TGTGCCACAGGGAACGACTACGAGCAGTACTTC. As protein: CATGNDYEQYF.

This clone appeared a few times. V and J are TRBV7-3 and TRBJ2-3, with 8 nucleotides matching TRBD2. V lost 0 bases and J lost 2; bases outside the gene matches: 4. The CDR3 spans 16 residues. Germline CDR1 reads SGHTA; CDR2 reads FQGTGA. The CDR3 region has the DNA TGTGCCAGCAGCTTAACGCTAGCGGGCCCCACAGATACGCAGTATTTT. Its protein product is CASSLTLAGPTDTQYF.

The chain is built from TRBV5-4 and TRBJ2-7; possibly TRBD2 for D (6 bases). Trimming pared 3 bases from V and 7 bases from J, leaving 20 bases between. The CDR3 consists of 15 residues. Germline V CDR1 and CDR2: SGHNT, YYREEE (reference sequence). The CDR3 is CASSSGGIGSGEQYF. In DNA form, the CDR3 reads TGTGCCAGCAGCTCCGGGGGTATAGGGTCAGGGGAGCAGTACTTC. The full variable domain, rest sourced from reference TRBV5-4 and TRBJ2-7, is ETGVTQSPTHLIKTRGQQVTLRCSSQSGHNTVSWYQQALGQGPQFIFQYYREEENGRGNFPPRFSGLQFPNYSSELNVNALELDDSALYLCASSSGGIGSGEQYFGPGTRLTVT.

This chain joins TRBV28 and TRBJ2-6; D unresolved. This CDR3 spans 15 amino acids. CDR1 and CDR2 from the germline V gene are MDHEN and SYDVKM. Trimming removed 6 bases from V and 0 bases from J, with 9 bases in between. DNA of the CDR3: TGTGCCAGCAGATCCCCTTTCTCTGGGGCCAACGTCCTGACTTTC. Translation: CASRSPFSGANVLTF.

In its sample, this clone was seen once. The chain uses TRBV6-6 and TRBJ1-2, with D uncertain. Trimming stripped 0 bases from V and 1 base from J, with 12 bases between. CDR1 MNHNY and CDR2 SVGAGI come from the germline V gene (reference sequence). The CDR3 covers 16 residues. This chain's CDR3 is CASSYSQLGGNYGYTF. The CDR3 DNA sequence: TGTGCCAGCAGTTACTCTCAGCTCGGAGGTAACTATGGCTACACCTTC.

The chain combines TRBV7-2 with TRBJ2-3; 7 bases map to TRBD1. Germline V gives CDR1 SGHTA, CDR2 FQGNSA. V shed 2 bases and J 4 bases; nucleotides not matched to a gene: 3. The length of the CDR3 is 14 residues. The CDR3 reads CASSLSTGSDTQYF. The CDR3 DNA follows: TGTGCCAGCAGCTTATCGACAGGGTCAGATACGCAGTATTTT.

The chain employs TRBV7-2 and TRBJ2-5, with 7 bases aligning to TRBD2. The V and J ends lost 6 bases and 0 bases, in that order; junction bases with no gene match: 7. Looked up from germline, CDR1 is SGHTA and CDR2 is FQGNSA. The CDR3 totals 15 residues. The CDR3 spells CASSYGTTYQETQYF. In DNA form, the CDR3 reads TGTGCCAGCAGTTATGGGACTACTTACCAAGAGACCCAGTACTTC.